This TCR beta chain was obtained from a study of cytomegalovirus exposure and HLA in healthy donors (dated by TCRdb to 2016 to 2017). In the study overall: According to an earlier analysis of 587 of the donors, roughly 180 million T cells yielded some 110 million unique TCR beta sequences and about 300 Gb of sequence data. Using immunosequencing, the study profiled T cell repertoires from about 650 subjects and related those repertoires to cytomegalovirus serostatus. An early release that covered 500 to 800 HLA-typed donors contained approximately 300 gigabases of sequencing data and 65 million to 100 million unique TCR sequences. A later analysis re-analyzed previously published TCR beta repertoires from hundreds of donors and added high-resolution HLA genotyping to study TCR occurrence patterns. To decide whether each TCR beta V gene segment behaved as functional or pseudogenic, an earlier analysis of some 540 of the donors relied on high-throughput TCR beta sequencing. A later genetic analysis used genome-wide SNP genotypes for about three fifths of the 666 donors, treating that subset as a discovery cohort. Both class I and class II loci were covered by HLA typing, at four-digit resolution. Every repertoire in the discovery cohort had been generated on one and the same sequencing platform. The study was designed to test whether signatures of past pathogen exposure could be identified by cataloging public T cell receptors. Among under 450 genotyped donors of the cohort, an average of approximately 240,000 unique TCR beta nucleotide sequences were sequenced per donor, roughly a sixth of them non-productive. Rather than using new phenotypic data, the later analysis identified candidate immune exposures from TCR beta sequences and from how often those sequences occurred across donors. To predict cytomegalovirus infection status, the study brought together high-throughput TCR immunosequencing, statistical association of individual TCRs with disease status, and machine learning. Donor age, sex, ethnicity and CMV serostatus were compiled alongside the repertoire data. Four to six DR-DQ haplotypes were handled as single units for association and clustering because linkage in the cohort was strong. The number of typed donors differed by locus: roughly 629-630 for A, B, C, DRB1 and DQB1; 522 for DQA1; 600 to 610 for DPA1; and roughly 450 for DPB1. In addition to the first cohort of 666 subjects, a separate validation cohort of 120 different subjects was used. Among the roughly 410 genotyped donors, roughly 80% belonged to the genetic ancestry cluster associated with self-reported Caucasian donors.

The cohort comprised fewer than 750 healthy bone marrow donors. Cohort members were all nominally healthy when sampled, although unrecorded immune exposures were likely present. The donor was CMV seropositive and was included in the group of 250 to 300 seropositive cohort members. A peripheral blood sample was provided by each donor, and peripheral blood mononuclear cells were used for TCR beta sequencing. Genomic DNA was extracted from the blood cell samples with the Qiagen DNeasy Blood Extraction Kit. General findings and caveats noted by the study authors: In an earlier analysis of approximately 590 of the donors, most TCR beta V segments appeared in productive rearrangements about 87% or about 30% of the time, broadly matching IMGT annotations. Because HLA typing was missing for some donors at each locus, association tests included only the typed subset. When HLA alleles, especially DR and DQ, strongly co-occurred, TCR associations were difficult to assign to individual alleles. A further reported finding was that TCR beta sequences accurately predicted the HLA-A and HLA-B alleles for most subjects in the first cohort. An association between a missense DCLRE1C variant and V-gene and J-gene trimming of TCR beta chains was found in a later genetic analysis and replicated in an independent cohort. Across donors, most TCR sequences were observed very rarely, whereas some public TCRs were present in many individuals. Several of the top co-occurrence clusters appeared to be linked to parvovirus B19, influenza, CMV and Epstein-Barr virus, according to a later analysis. At a false discovery rate of 0.05, a later analysis linked fewer than 20,000 TCR beta sequences to specific HLA alleles. A later genetic analysis reported fewer N-insertions in productive TCRs among donors in an Asian-associated ancestry cluster than the roughly 700-donor mean. The classifier was reported to diagnose cytomegalovirus status with high specificity and sensitivity in both the original cohort and the validation cohort. Some IMGT-functional V segments, including TRBV6-2 and TRBV6-3, could not be distinguished by the 87-base-pair reads and were therefore excluded. Because counts were too low, 15 to 20 rarely observed V segments, including chromosome 9 orphons, were excluded from the earlier analysis of a few hundred of the donors. A cluster of highly shared sequence variants was judged likely to represent a technical artifact of the sequencing pipeline. Linkage disequilibrium might explain the correlated functional status among segregating V segments, but an unknown experimental factor could not be ruled out. In a later analysis, most CMV-associated TCR beta chains were found to appear HLA-restricted, with HLA associations seemingly driven largely by CMV exposure. Three of the identified cytomegalovirus-associated TCR beta chains were confirmed in vitro to be specific for cytomegalovirus antigens. The only immune exposure information available for the cohort was CMV serostatus. Compared with equally common non-associated chains, HLA-associated TCR beta chains in a later analysis were more clonally expanded and had lower generation probabilities. Only TCR beta chains were sequenced in this cohort, and the absence of alpha or paired-chain data limited detectable features. In a later analysis, TCR association rates were found to vary across HLA loci, with the most associated TCRs seen for DRB1 alleles and the fewest for HLA-C alleles. The presence/absence analyses assumed that sequencing depth was roughly uniform across donors, and that assumption may not be true. The authors suggested that the approach could potentially be extended to other disease states and immunological phenotypes. The study listed 164 TCR beta chains as associated with cytomegalovirus.

CDR1 SNHLY and CDR2 FYNNEI are derived from the germline V gene. There are 14 amino acids in the CDR3, from cysteine to phenylalanine inclusive. Here the CDR3 DNA is all that survives: 42 bases in frame from base 1. V is cut by 3 bases and J by 1 base, and the space between the germline ends is 7 bases. As concerns this clone: Its antigen remains unidentified. Base qualities are not recorded, but no much larger clone differs from it by a single base.

Receptors were amplified or captured by the immunoSEQ multiplex PCR assay. For the multiplex PCR, a mixture combining 60 forward primers for TCR Vbeta segments and 13 reverse primers for TCR Jbeta segments was used. Amplification of the CDR3 region of rearranged TCR beta genes was performed with a multiplex PCR assay on genomic DNA. The Illumina HiSeq System was used to sequence the amplified TCR beta libraries as 87-base-pair reads. In the original analysis: A later analysis tallied tens of millions of unique TCR beta chains across the 600 to 700 repertoires, and approximately 9.9 million of those chains were shared by two or more donors. Raw reads were error-corrected and collapsed into unique sequences with a nearest-neighbor algorithm that merged closely related sequences to remove PCR and sequencing errors. CDR3 sequences were aligned to IMGT reference sequences to assign V, D and J gene segments. Each retained sequence needed at least a six-nucleotide match to both a V gene segment and a J gene segment. Rearrangements were classified as productive when the CDR3 lacked stop codons and remained in frame with V and J, and all other rearrangements were classified as non-productive. CDR3 was defined by IMGT convention, running from the second conserved V-encoded cysteine to the conserved J-encoded phenylalanine. The earlier analysis of about 530 of the donors excluded any sequence lacking an unambiguous match to a single V gene segment. An earlier analysis of a few hundred of the donors classified V segments as functional when productive rearrangements were above 56.7% and as segregating when the standard deviation between donors was above 5%. A statistical classification framework was built for diagnosing cytomegalovirus status from the catalog of TCR beta chain sequences. A later analysis assigned V and J genes by comparing TCR nucleotide sequences with IMGT/GENE-DB human TR gene sequences. In a later analysis, CDR3 sequences and most-parsimonious VDJ recombination scenarios were assigned using the TCRdist pipeline. In a later analysis, each TCR beta chain was defined by its CDR3 amino acid sequence together with its V-gene family, and reads lacking a unique V-gene family were excluded. In a later analysis, fewer than 650 highly shared, low-generation-probability nucleotide sequences were removed to address suspected cross-contamination and a sequencing artifact. A later analysis calculated a clonal expansion index for each public chain from normalized within-repertoire ranks of inferred template counts. Generation probabilities in a later analysis came from a VDJ recombination model fitted to out-of-frame rearrangements, and those results were checked against IGoR. Hypergeometric tests were used in a later analysis to score TCR-TCR, TCR-HLA and TCR-CMV co-occurrence, with a repertoire-size bias correction applied to the TCR pairs. False discovery rates were estimated in a later analysis by permuting HLA or CMV assignments 20 times. A later analysis grouped co-occurring TCRs with DBSCAN, adding TCRdist sequence similarity when clustering within HLA-allele-positive subsets. Repertoires with fewer than 30,000 or more than 120,000 public chains, plus five repertoires with anomalous nucleotide sharing, were excluded from co-occurrence clustering. In its TCRdb copy, this immuneACCESS table keeps in-frame sequences only and misses some clones. Where compared with another copy, unresolved V genes explain less than half of these, and the others have no known cause. V and J calls and clone size are as listed in that table; D and trimming were resolved from the DNA. The sample table holds 200,000 or so clones, of which approximately 84% were seen once. The ten most abundant clones make up about 2.6% of the sample.

Sequencing used PBMCs. Recombination joined TRBV2 with TRBJ1-5, with the identity of the D gene unclear. This clonotype was obtained from a woman aged 45-59 years in good health and CMV-seropositive. The CDR3 has the sequence CASSEARSNQPQHF. The nucleotides are TGTGCCAGCAGTGAGGCCCGAAGCAATCAGCCCCAGCATTTT.